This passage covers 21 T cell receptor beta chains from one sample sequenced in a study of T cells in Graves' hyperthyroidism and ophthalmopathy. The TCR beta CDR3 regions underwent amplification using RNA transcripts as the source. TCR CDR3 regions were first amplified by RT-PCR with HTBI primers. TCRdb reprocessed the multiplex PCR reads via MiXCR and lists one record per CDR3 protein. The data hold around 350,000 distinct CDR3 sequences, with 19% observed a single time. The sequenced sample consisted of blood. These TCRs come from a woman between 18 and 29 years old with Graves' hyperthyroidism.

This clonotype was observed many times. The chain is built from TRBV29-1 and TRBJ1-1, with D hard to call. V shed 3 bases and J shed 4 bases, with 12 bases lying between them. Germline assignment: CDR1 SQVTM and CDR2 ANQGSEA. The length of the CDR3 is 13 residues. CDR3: CSVDADDGTEAFF. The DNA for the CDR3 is TGCAGCGTTGACGCCGACGATGGCACTGAAGCTTTCTTT.

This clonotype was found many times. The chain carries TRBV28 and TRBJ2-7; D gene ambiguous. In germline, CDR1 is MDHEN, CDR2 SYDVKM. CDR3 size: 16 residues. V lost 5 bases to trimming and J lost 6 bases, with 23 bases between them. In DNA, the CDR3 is TGTGCCAGCAGTGGTTCCAGTGGGCCCCCTTGGCTCGAGCAGTACTTC. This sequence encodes CASSGSSGPPWLEQYF. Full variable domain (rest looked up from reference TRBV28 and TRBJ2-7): DVKVTQSSRYLVKRTGEKVFLECVQDMDHENMFWYRQDPGLGLRLIYFSYDVKMKEKGDIPEGYSVSREKKERFSLILESASTNQTSMYLCASSGSSGPPWLEQYFGPGTRLTVT.

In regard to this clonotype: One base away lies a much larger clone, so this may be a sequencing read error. The CDR3 reads CSVHQGAGQPQHF. For the CDR3, the DNA is TGCAGCGTTCATCAGGGGGCCGGGCAGCCCCAGCATTTT. This sequence joins TRBV29-1 and TRBJ1-5; 8 bases are shared with TRBD1. The germline V gene encodes CDR1 SQVTM and CDR2 ANQGSEA. The junction had 7 bases not matched to a gene; V was cut back by 5 bases and J by 7 bases. This CDR3 has 13 residues.

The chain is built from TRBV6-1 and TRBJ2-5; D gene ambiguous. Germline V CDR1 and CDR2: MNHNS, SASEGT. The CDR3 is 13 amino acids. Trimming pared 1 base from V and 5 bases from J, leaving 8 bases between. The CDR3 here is CASSEVGFETQYF. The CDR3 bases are TGTGCCAGCAGTGAAGTAGGGTTCGAGACCCAGTACTTC.

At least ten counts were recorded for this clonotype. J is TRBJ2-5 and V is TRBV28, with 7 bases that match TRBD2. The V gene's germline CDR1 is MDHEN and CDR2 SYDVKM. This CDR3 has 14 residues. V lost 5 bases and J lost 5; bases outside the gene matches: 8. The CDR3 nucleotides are TGTGCCAGCAGTCCAGTGCGGGGGAGGGAGACCCAGTACTTC. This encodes CASSPVRGRETQYF.

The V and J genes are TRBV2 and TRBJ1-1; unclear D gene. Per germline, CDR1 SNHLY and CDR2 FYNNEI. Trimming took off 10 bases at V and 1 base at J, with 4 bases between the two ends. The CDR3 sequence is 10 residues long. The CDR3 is CAMGNTEAFF. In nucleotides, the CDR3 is TGTGCCATGGGGAACACTGAAGCTTTCTTT.

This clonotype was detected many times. The DNA of the CDR3 is TGTGCCAGCACCCCCACAGAGACCCAGTACTTC. It translates to CASTPTETQYF. This chain links TRBV7-9 with TRBJ2-5; D gene unclear. The CDR3 covers 11 residues. V was pared by 7 bases and J by 4 bases, with 7 bases between. Germline V gives CDR1 SEHNR, CDR2 FQNEAQ (reference sequence).

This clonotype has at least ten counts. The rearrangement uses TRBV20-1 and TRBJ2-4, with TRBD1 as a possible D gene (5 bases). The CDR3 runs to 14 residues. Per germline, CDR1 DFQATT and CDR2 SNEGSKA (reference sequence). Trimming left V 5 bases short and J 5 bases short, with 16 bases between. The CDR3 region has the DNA TGCAGTGCTCCCATCCGGGCAGGGCAAAACATTCAGTACTTC. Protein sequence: CSAPIRAGQNIQYF.

CDR3 loop: CASSSDSLSNQPQHF. The CDR3 nucleotides are TGTGCCAGCAGTTCGGACAGTCTTAGCAATCAGCCCCAGCATTTT. The chain carries TRBV2 and TRBJ1-5, with D possibly matching TRBD1 (6 bases). This CDR3 spans 15 amino acids. Germline V gene data show CDR1 as SNHLY and CDR2 as FYNNEI. Trimming cost V 5 bases and J 0 bases, with 11 bases left between them.

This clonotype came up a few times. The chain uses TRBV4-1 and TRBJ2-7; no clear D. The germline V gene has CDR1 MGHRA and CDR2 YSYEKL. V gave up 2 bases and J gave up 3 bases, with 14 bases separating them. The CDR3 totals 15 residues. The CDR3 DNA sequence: TGCGCCAGCAGCCAACTTGGACGCTACGGCTACGAGCAGTACTTC. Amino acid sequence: CASSQLGRYGYEQYF.

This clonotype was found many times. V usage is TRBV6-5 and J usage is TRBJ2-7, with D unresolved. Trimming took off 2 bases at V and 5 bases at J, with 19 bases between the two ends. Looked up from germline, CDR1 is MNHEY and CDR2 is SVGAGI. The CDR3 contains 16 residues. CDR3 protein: CASSYGSGSAFHEQYF. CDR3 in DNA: TGTGCCAGCAGTTACGGGTCCGGCTCTGCGTTCCACGAGCAGTACTTC.

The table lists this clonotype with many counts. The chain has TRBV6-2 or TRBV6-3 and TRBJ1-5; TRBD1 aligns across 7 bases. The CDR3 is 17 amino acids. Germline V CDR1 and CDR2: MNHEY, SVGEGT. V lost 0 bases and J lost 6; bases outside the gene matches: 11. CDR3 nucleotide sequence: TGTGCCAGCAGTTACTCAAGGGGGCCAGGGTTAGGTCAGCCCCAGCATTTT. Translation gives CASSYSRGPGLGQPQHF.

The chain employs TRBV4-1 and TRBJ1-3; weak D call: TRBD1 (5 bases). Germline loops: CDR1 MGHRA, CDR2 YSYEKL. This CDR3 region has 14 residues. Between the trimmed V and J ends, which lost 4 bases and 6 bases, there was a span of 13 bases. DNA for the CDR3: TGCGCCAGCAGCCGGGGGAGTTCAGAAAACACCATATATTTT. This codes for CASSRGSSENTIYF.

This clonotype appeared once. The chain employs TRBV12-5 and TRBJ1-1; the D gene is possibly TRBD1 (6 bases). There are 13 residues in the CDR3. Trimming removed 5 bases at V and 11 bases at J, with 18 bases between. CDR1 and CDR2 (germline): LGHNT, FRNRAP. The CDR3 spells CASGTTGPVDAFF. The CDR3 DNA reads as TGTGCTAGTGGTACGACAGGACCGGTAGACGCTTTCTTT.

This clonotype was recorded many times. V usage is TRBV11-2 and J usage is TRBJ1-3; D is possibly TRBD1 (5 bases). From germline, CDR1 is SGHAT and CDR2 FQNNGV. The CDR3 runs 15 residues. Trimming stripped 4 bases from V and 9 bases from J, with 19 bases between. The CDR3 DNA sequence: TGTGCCAGCAGCTCAGTCTGGGACGGTTGGAGCACCATATATTTT. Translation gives CASSSVWDGWSTIYF.

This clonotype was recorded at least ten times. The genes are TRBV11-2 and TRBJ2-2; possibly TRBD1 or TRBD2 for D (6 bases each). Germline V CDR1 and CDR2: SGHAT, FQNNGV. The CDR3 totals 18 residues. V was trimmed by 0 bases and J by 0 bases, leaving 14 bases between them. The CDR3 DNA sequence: TGTGCCAGCAGCTTAGACCTGGGGGGCAGGGCGAACACCGGGGAGCTGTTTTTT. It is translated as CASSLDLGGRANTGELFF.

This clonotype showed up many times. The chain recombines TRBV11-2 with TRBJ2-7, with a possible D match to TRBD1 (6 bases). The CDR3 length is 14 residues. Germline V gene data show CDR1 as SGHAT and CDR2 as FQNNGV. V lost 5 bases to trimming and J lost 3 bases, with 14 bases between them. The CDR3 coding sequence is TGTGCCAGCAGCGTTAACAGGGCGGGCTACGAGCAGTACTTC. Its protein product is CASSVNRAGYEQYF.

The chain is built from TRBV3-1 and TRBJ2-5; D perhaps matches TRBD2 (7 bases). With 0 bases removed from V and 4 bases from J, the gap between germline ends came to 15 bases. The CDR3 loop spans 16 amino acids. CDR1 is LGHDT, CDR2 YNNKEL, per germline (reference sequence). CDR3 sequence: CASSQEGGPGPETQYF. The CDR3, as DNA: TGTGCCAGCAGCCAAGAGGGGGGGCCCGGTCCAGAGACCCAGTACTTC.

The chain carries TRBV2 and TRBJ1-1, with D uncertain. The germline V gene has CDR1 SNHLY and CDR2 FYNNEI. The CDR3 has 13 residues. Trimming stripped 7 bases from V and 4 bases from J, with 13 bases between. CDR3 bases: TGTGCCAGCAACGAGGCCGGCGGCACTGAAGCTTTCTTT. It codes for CASNEAGGTEAFF.

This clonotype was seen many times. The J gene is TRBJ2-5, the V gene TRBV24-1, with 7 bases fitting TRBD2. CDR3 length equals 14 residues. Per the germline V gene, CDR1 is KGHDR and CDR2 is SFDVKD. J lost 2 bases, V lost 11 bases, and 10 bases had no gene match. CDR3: CAIRGELPQETQYF. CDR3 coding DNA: TGTGCCATCCGGGGGGAGCTCCCTCAAGAGACCCAGTACTTC.

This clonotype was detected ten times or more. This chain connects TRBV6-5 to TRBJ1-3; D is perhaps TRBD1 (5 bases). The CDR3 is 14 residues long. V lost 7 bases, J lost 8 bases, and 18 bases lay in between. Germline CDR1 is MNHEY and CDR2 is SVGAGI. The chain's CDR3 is CASIRDRWSDTIYF. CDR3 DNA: TGTGCCAGCATCCGGGACCGCTGGTCGGACACCATATATTTT.